This record concerns one T cell receptor (beta chain) sequence. How the authors handled the data: By means of reference gene primer amplification, nucleated cell counts were estimated. Generated by immunoSEQ multiplex PCR, the TCRdb table keeps only in-frame clones and is missing some. That table is the source of V, J and clone size, and D and trimming were worked out from the DNA. The sample includes roughly 130,000 clones, 79% of them seen just once. The sample comes from a study of blood T cell repertoires in COVID-19. Across the study: Sites across the United States, Italy and Spain contributed samples from acute and convalescent COVID-19. Sample material is recorded as cDNA or gDNA derived from T cells, B-cell-depleted T cells, or PBMCs.

This CDR3 has 14 residues. Germline V lookup: CDR1 MNHEY, CDR2 SVGAGI. The J segment lost 6 bases and the V segment lost 7 bases, leaving 8 bases of the junction unmatched. This sequence originates from a man between 60 and 75 years old with acute or convalescent COVID-19. The V and J genes are TRBV6-5 and TRBJ2-3; TRBD2 matches 9 bases. The sample was peripheral blood. CDR3 protein: CASIPAGGGDTQYF. CDR3 nucleotides: TGTGCCAGCATCCCAGCGGGAGGAGGCGATACGCAGTATTTT.